This T cell receptor (beta chain) comes out of a study of T-cell memory formation after mild COVID-19. The ends were cut back, 0 bases at V and 4 bases at J, with 12 bases in the middle. The CDR3 runs 16 residues. CDR1 SGHTA and CDR2 FQGTGA come from the germline V gene. Study-wide findings and caveats: In pre-infection memory, a portion of responding clones appeared, which suggested that cross-reactive memory joined. Among clones contracting day 15 to 85, CD4/CD8 was balanced, whereas later expanders leaned CD4+.

In regard to this clonotype: The target antigen is unknown.

One entry per CDR3 protein results from TCRdb running MiXCR on the 5' RACE reads. The table has 100,000 to 150,000 distinct CDR3 sequences, about 6% seen once. This clonotype originated in an adult woman who had mild COVID-19 (a few samples of this study predate the infection). Cell type and time point are not known. The sample taken for sequencing was PBMCs or a T cell subset sorted from them (not recorded which). V gene TRBV7-3 combines with J gene TRBJ2-2; D may be TRBD2 (7 bases). The CDR3 coding sequence is TGTGCCAGCAGCTTAACGGGGGGGGCCGCCACCGGGGAGCTGTTTTTT. Translation gives CASSLTGGAATGELFF.